These 27 T cell receptor beta chains were sequenced from one sample in a study of radiotherapy plus CTLA-4 blockade in lung cancer. Sequencing was performed with immunoSEQ multiplex PCR; in TCRdb, only in-frame clones are kept and a portion is missing. In the table there are approximately 77,000 clones, roughly four fifths of which are singletons. The sequences come from peripheral blood, collected from a patient treated with radiotherapy plus ipilimumab. These receptors originate from a human donor with non-small cell lung cancer who had stable disease on radiotherapy plus ipilimumab.

CDR3 in amino acids: CASSLSFSGNTIYF. The CDR3 coding sequence is TGTGCCAGCAGCTTGAGCTTCTCTGGAAACACCATATATTTT. V gene TRBV5-5 combines with J gene TRBJ1-3; D call uncertain. The CDR3 loop spans 14 amino acids. V lost 1 base and J lost 0, with 5 bases in between. Germline lookup yields CDR1 SGHKS and CDR2 YYEKEE (reference sequence). Using reference TRBV5-5 and TRBJ1-3 for the parts outside the CDR3, the full variable domain is DAGVTQSPTHLIKTRGQQVTLRCSPISGHKSVSWYQQVLGQGPQFIFQYYEKEERGRGNFPDRFSARQFPNYSSELNVNALLLGDSALYLCASSLSFSGNTIYFGEGSWLTVV.

This clone was seen a single time. This sequence joins TRBV6-5 and TRBJ2-2; 8 positions match TRBD1. Germline V gene sequence: CDR1 MNHEY, CDR2 SVGAGI. With 10 bases clipped from V and 4 bases from J, the junction kept 8 bases outside the gene matches. This CDR3 region has 14 residues. CDR3 in amino acids: CATRQGMGTGELFF. In nucleotides, the CDR3 is TGTGCCACCCGACAGGGGATGGGCACCGGGGAGCTGTTTTTT.

This clone was observed a handful of times. J is TRBJ2-3 and V is TRBV10-1, with 11 nucleotides matching TRBD2. Germline V gene lookup returns CDR1 WNHNN and CDR2 SYGVQD (reference sequence). The J segment lost 4 bases and the V segment lost 1 base, leaving 4 bases of the junction unmatched. CDR3 length equals 16 residues. As DNA, the CDR3 is TGCGCCAGCAGTGAGTTAGCGGGGGGGCCGGCAGATACGCAGTATTTT. It codes for CASSELAGGPADTQYF.

This rearrangement joins TRBV30 to TRBJ2-3; no clear D gene. V was clipped by 2 bases and J by 5 bases, with 8 bases between them. Looked up from germline, CDR1 is GTSNPN and CDR2 is SVGIG (reference sequence). CDR3 length equals 12 residues. Written as DNA, the CDR3 is TGTGCCTGGAGTTTGATAGGAGATACGCAGTATTTT. Translation: CAWSLIGDTQYF.

This chain uses TRBV7-9 with TRBJ2-7, with 14 bases that match TRBD2. J lost 5 bases, V lost 5 bases, and 8 bases had no gene match. Germline CDR1 reads SEHNR; CDR2 reads FQNEAQ (reference sequence). This CDR3 comprises 16 residues. CDR3 protein: CASSPGLAGARNEQYF. CDR3 coding DNA: TGTGCCAGCAGCCCGGGACTAGCGGGAGCCAGGAACGAGCAGTACTTC.

The chain combines TRBV7-3 with TRBJ2-2, with D unresolved. Germline assignment: CDR1 SGHTA and CDR2 FQGTGA. Deletions cut 4 bases from V and 6 bases from J, with 15 bases between. The CDR3 is 15 residues long. Here the CDR3 reads CASSSLGRSSGELFF. CDR3 DNA sequence: TGTGCCAGCAGCTCGTTAGGTCGGAGTTCCGGGGAGCTGTTTTTT.

The J gene is TRBJ2-7, the V gene TRBV30; no firm D call. Trimming took off 3 bases at V and 2 bases at J, with 11 bases between the two ends. Germline V gene sequence: CDR1 GTSNPN, CDR2 SVGIG (reference sequence). The CDR3 consists of 13 residues. CDR3 DNA sequence: TGTGCCTGGAGGGGTCCCCCGACCTACGAGCAGTACTTC. Translated, it gives CAWRGPPTYEQYF.

The CDR3 DNA follows: TGTGCCAGCAGTTACCCTCGCGGGAGGGCCCAAGAGACCCAGTACTTC. Translating it yields CASSYPRGRAQETQYF. V and J are TRBV6-6 and TRBJ2-5; TRBD2 matches at 9 bases. Germline CDR1 reads MNHNY; CDR2 reads SVGAGI (reference sequence). The V and J ends lost 2 bases and 1 base, in that order; junction bases with no gene match: 5. The CDR3 is made up of 16 amino acids.

The J gene is TRBJ2-3, the V gene TRBV7-2; TRBD2 agrees at 13 bases. Germline CDR1 is SGHTA and CDR2 is FQGNSA. The trim removed 0 bases at V and 1 base at J, leaving 1 base unmatched. The CDR3 is 17 residues long. CDR3 in DNA: TGTGCCAGCAGCTTAGCCGGGACTAGCGGGGGCACAGATACGCAGTATTTT. As protein: CASSLAGTSGGTDTQYF.

The chain employs TRBV9 and TRBJ2-1; D gene unclear. V lost 8 bases and J 0 bases, leaving 15 bases between the germline ends. The CDR3 is 15 amino acids. Germline CDR1 is SGDLS and CDR2 is YYNGEE. The CDR3 DNA is TGTGCCAGTGGGAACTTGGGAAGCTCCTACAATGAGCAGTTCTTC. Protein sequence: CASGNLGSSYNEQFF.

The chain uses TRBV6-1 and TRBJ1-2, with 7 bases matching TRBD1. V trimming: 6 bases; J trimming: 7 bases; junction bases outside the gene matches: 8. Germline CDR1 reads MNHNS; CDR2 reads SASEGT. The CDR3 covers 13 residues. This CDR3 reads CASRGLGTAGYTF. The CDR3 region has the DNA TGTGCCAGCAGAGGACTTGGGACAGCTGGCTACACCTTC.

The chain couples TRBV5-6 to TRBJ1-2, with D unresolved. This CDR3 has 14 residues. Trimming took 1 base from V and 8 from J, leaving 15 bases between them. Germline values: CDR1 SGHDT, CDR2 YYEEEE. CDR3 in amino acids: CASSLTLGWLGYTF. In DNA form, the CDR3 reads TGTGCCAGCAGCTTGACCTTGGGTTGGCTCGGCTACACCTTC.

V usage is TRBV2 and J usage is TRBJ2-7, with 8 bases lining up with TRBD1. Per the germline V gene, CDR1 is SNHLY and CDR2 is FYNNEI. The CDR3 totals 13 residues. Trimming removed 6 bases from V and 5 bases from J; junction bases left unmatched: 6. CDR3 coding DNA: TGTGCCAGCAGGGACAGGGCAACCCACGAGCAGTACTTC. Residues: CASRDRATHEQYF.

The CDR3 sequence is CAWTGGNSYEQYF. The CDR3 nucleotides read TGTGCCTGGACGGGGGGCAACTCCTACGAGCAGTACTTC. This chain joins TRBV30 and TRBJ2-7; the D gene is possibly TRBD2 (7 bases). Germline V gives CDR1 GTSNPN, CDR2 SVGIG (reference sequence). Trimming shortened V by 4 bases and J by 0 bases, and 10 bases separated the two germline ends. This CDR3 is 13 amino acids long.

The chain links TRBV7-9 to TRBJ1-2, with 8 positions matching TRBD1. The CDR3 covers 18 residues. Germline lookup yields CDR1 SEHNR and CDR2 FQNEAQ (reference sequence). J gave up 0 bases and V 3 bases, and 12 bases lay outside the gene matches. CDR3 coding DNA: TGTGCCAGCAGCTTGTTGAACAGGGGGTCCCACACTAACTATGGCTACACCTTC. This sequence encodes CASSLLNRGSHTNYGYTF.

The V call is TRBV27, the J call TRBJ1-1; D not resolved. This CDR3 spans 14 amino acids. V lost 8 bases and J lost 1, with 14 bases in between. CDR1 and CDR2 from the germline V gene are MNHEY and SMNVEV (reference sequence). The CDR3 region has the DNA TGTGCCAGCCAAGCTTACAAGGGGAACACTGAAGCTTTCTTT. This translates into CASQAYKGNTEAFF.

The chain carries TRBV5-8 and TRBJ1-1; D ambiguous. CDR1 and CDR2 (germline): SGHTS, YDEGEE. The V end was cut by 3 bases, the J end by 0 bases, with 12 bases between. The CDR3 is 15 residues long. CDR3 protein: CASSWGYPMNTEAFF. The CDR3, as DNA: TGTGCCAGCAGCTGGGGTTACCCCATGAACACTGAAGCTTTCTTT.

The chain carries TRBV7-3 and TRBJ1-1, with D possibly TRBD1 on 6 matching bases. CDR1 SGHTA and CDR2 FQGTGA come from the germline V gene. With 3 bases removed from V and 2 bases from J, the gap between germline ends came to 7 bases. The CDR3 contains 13 residues. The CDR3: CASSLTGNTEAFF. Written as DNA, the CDR3 is TGTGCCAGCAGCTTGACAGGAAACACTGAAGCTTTCTTT. The whole variable domain, remainder taken from reference TRBV7-3 and TRBJ1-1, is GAGVSQTPSNKVTEKGKYVELRCDPISGHTALYWYRQSLGQGPEFLIYFQGTGAADDSGLPNDRFFAVRPEGSVSTLKIQRTERGDSAVYLCASSLTGNTEAFFGQGTRLTVV.

The chain is built from TRBV27 and TRBJ2-5; D is undetermined. The CDR3 runs to 16 residues. Germline-derived CDR1 and CDR2 are MNHEY and SMNVEV (reference sequence). The V and J ends lost 0 bases and 5 bases respectively, with 16 bases between them. The DNA of the CDR3 is TGTGCCAGCAGTTTATCGCACAGATCCCCCGTGGAGACCCAGTACTTC. The encoded protein is CASSLSHRSPVETQYF.

This chain joins TRBV6-5 and TRBJ1-1; tentative D call: TRBD1 (5 bases). V was clipped by 6 bases and J by 3 bases, with 8 bases between them. The germline gives CDR1 MNHEY, CDR2 SVGAGI. This CDR3 has 12 amino acids. The CDR3 coding sequence is TGTGCCAGCAGCTGGGGGGACACTGAAGCTTTCTTT. This sequence encodes CASSWGDTEAFF.

The chain links TRBV6-1 to TRBJ1-1; tentatively, D is TRBD1 (6 bases). Germline CDR1 and CDR2: MNHNS and SASEGT. V lost 4 bases and J lost 1, with 7 bases in between. This CDR3 contains 13 residues. The CDR3 DNA reads as TGTGCCAGCAGTGTACAGGGGAACACTGAAGCTTTCTTT. Translating it yields CASSVQGNTEAFF.

J is TRBJ2-5 and V is TRBV2; possible D gene TRBD2, 7 bases. Germline-derived CDR1 and CDR2 are SNHLY and FYNNEI. Trimming took 4 bases from V and 5 from J, leaving 14 bases between them. The CDR3 contains 14 residues. CDR3 bases: TGTGCCAGCAGTGTGGCGGGGGCATGGGAGACCCAGTACTTC. Its translation is CASSVAGAWETQYF.

CDR3 nucleotide sequence: TGTGCCAGCAGCGTAGGGGGACAGGACCATCTCGACTATGGCTACACCTTC. Translating gives CASSVGGQDHLDYGYTF. This chain connects TRBV9 to TRBJ1-2; 8 bases are a match to TRBD1. The V gene end was trimmed by 0 bases and the J gene end by 3 bases; junction bases not matched to a gene: 10. The CDR3 loop spans 17 amino acids. Germline CDR1 and CDR2: SGDLS and YYNGEE.

The chain links TRBV7-9 to TRBJ1-1; TRBD1 matches 7 bases. The CDR3 length is 16 residues. Germline CDR1 and CDR2: SEHNR and FQNEAQ (reference sequence). The V segment lost 4 bases and the J segment 2 bases; nucleotides outside the gene matches: 10. CDR3 nucleotides: TGTGCCAGCAGCTCCCCACCCGGGACAGATAACACTGAAGCTTTCTTT. Its protein is CASSSPPGTDNTEAFF.

This clone was recorded once. This chain joins TRBV2 and TRBJ2-7; no clear D gene. V lost 6 bases to trimming and J lost 6 bases, with 15 bases between them. CDR3 length: 13 amino acids. CDR1 is SNHLY, CDR2 FYNNEI, per germline. This chain's CDR3 is CASSNSPPSEQYF. The DNA of the CDR3 is TGTGCCAGCAGCAACTCCCCCCCGAGCGAGCAGTACTTC.

The gene calls are TRBV4-1 and TRBJ2-5, with D perhaps matching TRBD2 (7 bases). Germline V gives CDR1 MGHRA, CDR2 YSYEKL. V shed 3 bases and J shed 5 bases, with 16 bases lying between them. The CDR3 totals 15 residues. Written as DNA, the CDR3 is TGCGCCAGCAGCCAGAGCGGGATTAGGGGGGAGACCCAGTACTTC. It specifies CASSQSGIRGETQYF.

A few counts support this clone. The chain joins TRBV7-2 to TRBJ2-7; tentatively, D is TRBD1 (6 bases). The CDR3 loop spans 16 amino acids. CDR1 and CDR2 from the germline V gene are SGHTA and FQGNSA. V lost 1 base and J 6 bases, leaving 19 bases between the germline ends. The CDR3: CASSLGLTGRFSEQYF. CDR3 DNA: TGTGCCAGCAGCTTAGGGTTAACAGGGCGGTTTTCCGAGCAGTACTTC.